A selection of T cell receptor beta chains follows, all from one sample in a study of cytomegalovirus exposure and HLA in healthy donors. Profiled with immunoSEQ multiplex PCR; TCRdb holds only in-frame clones, not every one. The data hold some 170,000 clones, with 70% observed a single time. Sequenced: PBMCs. The origin of the receptors is a man between 18 and 29 years old in good health and CMV-seropositive. The CDR3 runs from the conserved cysteine through the conserved F or W. The order of the fields is clone size, V gene, J gene, D gene, CDR3 protein, CDR3 DNA. A D gene is named only where the DNA matches it firmly. Clone size is shown for a subset of rows, as once, few, many or a class of expanded clone.

>.|TRBV2|TRBJ2-3|TRBD1
CASSVRLPTGTEGTDTQYF
TGTGCCAGCAGTGTACGGCTCCCTACCGGGACAGAAGGCACAGATACGCAGTATTTT
>few|TRBV19|TRBJ2-1|TRBD2
CASSILAGGSDEQFF
TGTGCCAGTAGTATCTTAGCGGGAGGGAGCGATGAGCAGTTCTTC
>few|TRBV15|TRBJ1-4|TRBD1
CAVRETGGGEKLFF
TGTGCCGTTAGGGAGACAGGGGGCGGCGAAAAACTGTTTTTT
>few|TRBV11-2|TRBJ2-1|.
CASSLLDEQFF
TGTGCCAGCAGCCTACTCGATGAGCAGTTCTTC
>.|TRBV10-3|TRBJ1-3|.
CAIRGQGLTGNTIYF
TGTGCCATCAGAGGTCAGGGGTTAACAGGAAACACCATATATTTT
>.|TRBV5-1|TRBJ2-2|.
CASSLVRIVGGRAGELFF
TGCGCCAGCAGCTTGGTAAGGATTGTGGGAGGCCGGGCCGGGGAGCTGTTTTTT
>few|TRBV6-6|TRBJ2-1|.
CASSTGQSIYNEQFF
TGTGCCAGCAGCACCGGACAGTCGATCTACAATGAGCAGTTCTTC
>.|TRBV5-6|TRBJ1-2|TRBD1
CASSPVGQEGYTF
TGTGCCAGCAGCCCTGTGGGACAGGAGGGCTACACCTTC
>.|TRBV7-8|TRBJ1-5|.
CASSSQGQNQPQHF
TGTGCCAGCAGCTCACAGGGCCAAAATCAGCCCCAGCATTTT
>.|TRBV11-2|TRBJ2-3|TRBD2
CASSLEGLVDTQYF
TGTGCCAGCAGCTTAGAGGGACTAGTAGATACGCAGTATTTT